This passage covers 5 T cell receptor beta chains from one sample sequenced in a study of T-cell reconstitution after alpha-beta-depleted transplantation in children. Preparation of the TCRbeta library was carried out with unique molecular identifiers. MiXCR, run by TCRdb on the PCR reads, gives a single entry per CDR3 protein. The profile covers approximately 400,000 distinct CDR3 sequences, with roughly 15% appearing a single time and 25% to 30% taken by the ten largest. Sequenced material: PBMCs, mostly from graft donor cells, taken 360 days after TCRalphabeta/CD19-depleted stem cell transplant. These receptor sequences come from a boy younger than two who had a stem cell transplant for Wiskott-Aldrich syndrome, so the T cells may come from the graft donor.

This clonotype was observed many times. The chain couples TRBV24-1 to TRBJ2-2, with D possibly TRBD1 on 6 matching bases. CDR1 is KGHDR and CDR2 is SFDVKD in the germline V gene. With 4 bases removed from V and 7 bases from J, the gap between germline ends came to 12 bases. The CDR3 is made up of 14 amino acids. This CDR3 reads CATSEPNRDGELFF. CDR3 DNA sequence: TGTGCCACCAGTGAGCCCAACAGGGACGGGGAGCTGTTTTTT.

This clonotype was counted only a few times. The genes are TRBV7-9 and TRBJ2-3, with D unclear. The CDR3 loop spans 14 amino acids. The V and J ends lost 6 bases and 14 bases respectively, with 24 bases between them. Per germline, CDR1 SEHNR and CDR2 FQNEAQ (reference sequence). CDR3 in DNA: TGTGCCAGCAGTAGAGGAAAGGAGCTTAAAGGCCGGTATTTT. It translates to CASSRGKELKGRYF.

This chain links TRBV28 with TRBJ2-7; no reliable D call. Deletions cut 8 bases from V and 0 bases from J, with 11 bases between. Germline values: CDR1 MDHEN, CDR2 SYDVKM. The CDR3 extends over 13 amino acids. CDR3 residues: CASQAGFSYEQYF. In nucleotides, the CDR3 is TGTGCCAGCCAAGCTGGATTCTCCTACGAGCAGTACTTC.

V usage is TRBV5-1 and J usage is TRBJ2-3; D perhaps matches TRBD2 (6 bases). The CDR3 covers 15 residues. Trimming left V 0 bases short and J 6 bases short, with 14 bases between. Germline V CDR1 and CDR2: SGHRS, YFSETQ. The DNA for the CDR3 is TGCGCCAGCAGCTTGGAGGCTAGCGTGGGGGATACGCAGTATTTT. It is translated as CASSLEASVGDTQYF.

This CDR3 reads CASSQAVIQREQFF. CDR3 sequence (DNA): TGCGCCAGCAGCCAAGCGGTAATACAGAGGGAGCAGTTCTTC. The chain joins TRBV4-3 to TRBJ2-1; no reliable D call. This CDR3 spans 14 amino acids. V lost 1 base to trimming and J lost 10 bases, with 14 bases between them. Germline V gene sequence: CDR1 LGHNA, CDR2 YSLEER.